This entry describes one T cell receptor (beta chain). The target antigen is unknown. Treatment specified: roughly 18 received Ad26.COV2.S at low or high dose, single or two shots; about five received placebo; per-sample allocation not given. It was on day 63 after the first vaccine or placebo injection that samples were taken. Its platform was an Ad26 vector, and its expressed antigen was Wuhan-strain SARS-CoV-2 spike. This entry belongs to a study of Ad26.COV2.S vaccination and SARS-CoV-2 variants. Study context: Among those in the COV1001 Ad26.COV2.S trial arm was the donor. Study outcomes and limitations: Across vaccine and placebo recipients, the breadth of non-spike TCRs was similar. Reports say spike-specific CD8+ and CD4+ T cell responses covered substantial breadth after vaccination.

The germline V gene has CDR1 MNHEY and CDR2 SMNVEV (reference sequence). The CDR3 totals 17 residues. The germline V and J ends were trimmed by 0 bases and 5 bases, with 19 bases remaining between them. TCRdb keeps only in-frame clones here, not all; method: immunoSEQ multiplex PCR. The sample has over 400,000 clones, roughly 87% seen once. This chain uses TRBV27 with TRBJ1-1, with D possibly TRBD1 on 6 matching bases. The sequence derives from a person aged 18-65 years who received the Ad26.COV2.S COVID-19 vaccine or a placebo. The material sequenced was peripheral blood, taken in a trial of Ad26.COV2.S vaccine versus placebo. CDR3: CASSLSGSGGRWTEAFF. The CDR3, as DNA: TGTGCCAGCAGTTTATCTGGGTCTGGGGGGCGCTGGACTGAAGCTTTCTTT.